This paragraph reports one TCR beta chain. These data come from a study of blood T cell repertoires in COVID-19. Study context: COVID-19 samples, acute and convalescent, were from the United States, Italy and Spain. PBMCs, B-cell-depleted T cells, or T cells provided the cDNA or gDNA that made up the material.

Authors' analysis steps: Scientists estimated how many nucleated cells there were by amplifying reference gene primers. Clones were sequenced by immunoSEQ multiplex PCR, and TCRdb holds only the in-frame ones, with some missing. The D gene and trimming were derived from the DNA, and the V and J assignments and clone size from that table. The table shows approximately 69,000 clones, with 82% occurring only once. Looked up from germline, CDR1 is SGHTS and CDR2 is YDEGEE. The CDR3 has 15 residues. After removal of 1 base from V and 8 bases from J, the junction contained 11 bases not matched to a gene. The receptor's source is a woman older than 75 with acute or convalescent COVID-19. Sequenced: peripheral blood. This sequence joins TRBV5-8 and TRBJ1-2; 7 bases are shared with TRBD1. The CDR3 spells CASSLWVRDREGYTF. CDR3 in DNA: TGTGCCAGCAGCTTGTGGGTTCGGGACAGAGAGGGCTACACCTTC.